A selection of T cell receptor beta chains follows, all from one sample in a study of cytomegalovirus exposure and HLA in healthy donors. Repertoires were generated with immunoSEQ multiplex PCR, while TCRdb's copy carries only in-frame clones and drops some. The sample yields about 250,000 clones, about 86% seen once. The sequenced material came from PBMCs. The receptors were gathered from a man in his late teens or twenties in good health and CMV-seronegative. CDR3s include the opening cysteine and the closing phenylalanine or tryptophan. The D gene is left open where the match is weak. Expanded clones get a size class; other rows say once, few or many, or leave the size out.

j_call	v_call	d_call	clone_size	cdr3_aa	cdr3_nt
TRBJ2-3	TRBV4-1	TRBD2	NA	CASSVPGGDTQYF	TGCGCCAGCAGTGTACCGGGGGGGGATACGCAGTATTTT
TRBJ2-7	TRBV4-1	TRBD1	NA	CASSQEGTGGYEQYF	TGCGCCAGCAGCCAAGAGGGAACAGGGGGCTACGAGCAGTACTTC
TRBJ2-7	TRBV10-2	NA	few	CASSAGNSYEQYF	TGCGCCAGCAGTGCCGGGAACTCCTACGAGCAGTACTTC
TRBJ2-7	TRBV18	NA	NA	CASSPMGQGYEQYF	TGTGCCAGCTCACCAATGGGACAAGGCTACGAGCAGTACTTC
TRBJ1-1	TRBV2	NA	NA	CASSREGTEAFF	TGTGCCAGCAGCAGGGAGGGCACTGAAGCTTTCTTT
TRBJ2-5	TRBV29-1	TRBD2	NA	CSALTSAPETQYF	TGCAGCGCCCTGACTAGCGCACCAGAGACCCAGTACTTC
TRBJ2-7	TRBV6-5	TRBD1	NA	CASSYPGAGQGGRQYF	TGTGCCAGCAGTTACCCGGGAGCGGGACAGGGGGGTCGGCAGTACTTC
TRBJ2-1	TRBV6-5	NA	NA	CASGRKGKDEQFF	TGTGCCAGCGGGCGAAAGGGGAAGGATGAGCAGTTCTTC
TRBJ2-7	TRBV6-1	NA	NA	CASRQALSYEQYF	TGTGCCAGCAGGCAGGCCCTCTCCTACGAGCAGTACTTC
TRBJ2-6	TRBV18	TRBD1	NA	CASSDEVGQASSGANVLTF	TGTGCCAGCTCGGACGAGGTGGGACAGGCGAGCTCTGGGGCCAACGTCCTGACTTTC
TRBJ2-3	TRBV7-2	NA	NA	CASSSLGGPQYF	TGTGCCAGCAGCTCTCTGGGGGGACCGCAGTATTTT